This passage covers 24 T cell receptor beta chains from one sample sequenced in a study of a mutant IDH1 vaccine in newly diagnosed glioma. The table came from immunoSEQ multiplex PCR; TCRdb's copy has only in-frame clones and leaves some out. The sample lists 75,000 to 95,000 clones; around nine tenths were seen once. Time point defined: week 47, end of study. A single vaccine dose contained 300 ug of mutant IDH1 20-mer peptide, and topical imiquimod was used with it. No cognate antigen is known for these TCRs. The material was PBMCs, obtained from a glioma patient whose treatment included an IDH1 peptide vaccine. These receptors originate from a woman in her fifties or sixties with glioma.

The gene calls are TRBV5-1 and TRBJ2-7, with TRBD2 matching over 11 bases. The CDR3 contains 17 residues. The V segment lost 0 bases and the J segment 0 bases; nucleotides outside the gene matches: 5. Germline CDR1 SGHRS, CDR2 YFSETQ. The CDR3 bases are TGCGCCAGCAGCTTGGGACTAGCGGGAAAGAGCTCCTACGAGCAGTACTTC. Encoded protein: CASSLGLAGKSSYEQYF.

The V gene is TRBV11-2, the J gene TRBJ2-7; 9 nucleotides line up with TRBD1. The CDR3 is 15 amino acids. CDR1 and CDR2 from the germline V gene are SGHAT and FQNNGV. Germline trimming cut 1 base from V and 2 bases from J; bases unmatched to any gene: 3. CDR3 sequence (DNA): TGTGCCAGCAGCTTAGTAGGGACAGGGACCTACGAGCAGTACTTC. Protein: CASSLVGTGTYEQYF.

The chain carries TRBV19 and TRBJ2-2; no definite D call. Trimming removed 1 base from V and 7 bases from J, with 10 bases in between. The CDR3 spans 14 residues. Germline assignment: CDR1 LNHDA and CDR2 SQIVND (reference sequence). The CDR3 DNA sequence: TGTGCCAGTAGTATAGTAACGACCGTCGGGGAGCTGTTTTTT. It yields the protein CASSIVTTVGELFF.

V usage is TRBV28 and J usage is TRBJ1-2; 8 bases agree with TRBD1. The germline V gene has CDR1 MDHEN and CDR2 SYDVKM. V dropped 4 bases and J dropped 3; count of bases not matched to a gene: 10. This CDR3 region has 16 residues. CDR3 nucleotide sequence: TGTGCCAGCAGTTCCGGGACAGGTTGGAGGGACTATGGCTACACCTTC. Its protein is CASSSGTGWRDYGYTF.

CDR3 sequence reads: CASSFPTLGGEAYNEQFF. The DNA of the CDR3 is TGCGCCAGCAGCTTCCCAACCCTTGGGGGTGAGGCTTACAATGAGCAGTTCTTC. This chain links TRBV5-1 with TRBJ2-1, with D perhaps matching TRBD1 or TRBD2 (5 bases each). CDR3 length: 18 residues. V lost 2 bases, J lost 4 bases, and 22 bases lay in between. Per the germline V gene, CDR1 is SGHRS and CDR2 is YFSETQ. The full variable domain, its missing parts supplied by reference TRBV5-1 and TRBJ2-1, is KAGVTQTPRYLIKTRGQQVTLSCSPISGHRSVSWYQQTPGQGLQFLFEYFSETQRNKGNFPGRFSGRQFSNSRSEMNVSTLELGDSALYLCASSFPTLGGEAYNEQFFGPGTRLTVL.

The J gene is TRBJ2-2, the V gene TRBV7-9, with 12 bases identical to TRBD1. J gave up 0 bases and V 5 bases, and 7 bases lay outside the gene matches. CDR3 length: 18 residues. CDR1 and CDR2 from the germline V gene are SEHNR and FQNEAQ (reference sequence). Here the CDR3 DNA reads TGTGCCAGCAGCCTACCGGGACAGGGGGCCGCGAACACCGGGGAGCTGTTTTTT. This translates into CASSLPGQGAANTGELFF.

For this clone: The sample holds other DNA sequences that translate to the same CDR3. V usage is TRBV6-1 and J usage is TRBJ2-7, with a weak D call TRBD2 (5 bases). The length of the CDR3 is 13 residues. Germline V gives CDR1 MNHNS, CDR2 SASEGT. Trimming stripped 1 base from V and 3 bases from J, with 7 bases between. DNA of the CDR3: TGTGCCAGCAGTGAAGGACTACTCTACGAGCAGTACTTC. It encodes CASSEGLLYEQYF.

The V and J genes are TRBV9 and TRBJ2-7; D remains ambiguous. The CDR3 contains 13 residues. Trimming took 3 bases from V and 3 from J, leaving 10 bases between them. CDR1 and CDR2 from the germline V gene are SGDLS and YYNGEE. The CDR3 spells CASSGNPLYEQYF. CDR3 nucleotide sequence: TGTGCCAGCAGCGGAAACCCCCTCTACGAGCAGTACTTC.

The J gene is TRBJ2-7, the V gene TRBV7-2, with D tentatively TRBD1 or TRBD2 (5 bases each). The germline V gene encodes CDR1 SGHTA and CDR2 FQGNSA. The CDR3 spans 17 residues. V was pared by 1 base and J by 0 bases, with 16 bases between. The CDR3 DNA is TGTGCCAGCAGCTTAGGTTTCATTCGGGACGACTCCTACGAGCAGTACTTC. Residues: CASSLGFIRDDSYEQYF.

The chain recombines TRBV7-2 with TRBJ1-5; 7 bases agree with TRBD1. After removal of 2 bases from V and 1 base from J, the junction contained 2 bases not matched to a gene. Germline CDR1 is SGHTA and CDR2 is FQGNSA. The CDR3 is made up of 15 amino acids. CDR3 loop: CASSLWGQSNQPQHF. Written as DNA, the CDR3 is TGTGCCAGCAGCTTATGGGGACAGAGCAATCAGCCCCAGCATTTT.

The DNA of the CDR3 is TGTGCCAGCAGCAAGGGGGCAGGGGTTTACGAGCAGTACTTC. Protein: CASSKGAGVYEQYF. J is TRBJ2-7 and V is TRBV9; 7 bases agree with TRBD1. Germline lookup yields CDR1 SGDLS and CDR2 YYNGEE. V lost 4 bases and J lost 4; bases outside the gene matches: 8. This CDR3 contains 14 residues.

The chain has TRBV29-1 and TRBJ2-7, with 12 bases identical to TRBD2. Germline assignment: CDR1 SQVTM and CDR2 ANQGSEA. The V segment lost 4 bases and the J segment 1 base; nucleotides outside the gene matches: 5. The CDR3 loop spans 15 amino acids. CDR3 nucleotides: TGCAGCGTTGCCTTGACTAGCGGGGGTTCCTACGAGCAGTACTTC. Translated, it gives CSVALTSGGSYEQYF.

The chain is built from TRBV19 and TRBJ2-1; 12 bases match TRBD2. The ends lost 5 bases at V and 8 bases at J; junction bases unmatched: 10. Germline-derived CDR1 and CDR2 are LNHDA and SQIVND (reference sequence). The CDR3 runs 16 residues. As DNA, the CDR3 is TGTGCCAGTAGTCCCCGACTAGCGGGAGTGTTCCATGAGCAGTTCTTC. Amino acids: CASSPRLAGVFHEQFF.

This clone showed up just a few times. Written as DNA, the CDR3 is TGTGCAAGTCGCTCCCCAGCGTTCCGGAGCACTGAAGCTTTCTTT. Translation: CASRSPAFRSTEAFF. The V gene is TRBV12-2, the J gene TRBJ1-1. TRBV12-2 is listed as a pseudogene. CDR3 length equals 15 residues.

V usage is TRBV5-1 and J usage is TRBJ2-2, with TRBD1 identical over 9 bases. With 4 bases clipped from V and 3 bases from J, the junction kept 4 bases outside the gene matches. CDR3 length: 15 amino acids. The germline gives CDR1 SGHRS, CDR2 YFSETQ. The CDR3 protein is CASSGDRGYTGELFF. The CDR3 coding sequence is TGCGCCAGCAGCGGTGACAGGGGGTACACCGGGGAGCTGTTTTTT.

This chain links TRBV4-1 with TRBJ2-1; possibly TRBD1 for D (5 bases). V was cut by 1 base and J by 8 bases, with 12 bases left in between. The germline V gene has CDR1 MGHRA and CDR2 YSYEKL. This CDR3 is 14 amino acids long. The CDR3, as DNA: TGCGCCAGCAGCCAAGGAATAAGGGGTGATGAGCAGTTCTTC. Protein product: CASSQGIRGDEQFF.

The chain is built from TRBV30 and TRBJ1-5; 10 bases line up with TRBD1. Germline CDR1 GTSNPN, CDR2 SVGIG (reference sequence). With V trimmed by 0 bases and J by 5 bases, 4 bases remained unmatched. This CDR3 region has 15 residues. The CDR3 is CAWSVRGQGDQPQHF. CDR3 sequence (DNA): TGTGCCTGGAGTGTACGCGGACAGGGGGATCAGCCCCAGCATTTT.

A word on this clone: The same CDR3 also results from other DNA sequences found in this sample. V is TRBV5-1 and J is TRBJ2-7, with TRBD2 matching over 7 bases. V was clipped by 0 bases and J by 3 bases; unmatched bases: 3. This CDR3 has 14 residues. Germline CDR1 SGHRS, CDR2 YFSETQ. The DNA for the CDR3 is TGCGCCAGCAGCTTGGGTCTAGCGGACTACGAGCAGTACTTC. Translation gives CASSLGLADYEQYF.

Only one count was recorded for this clone. The chain combines TRBV28 with TRBJ1-1, with 8 bases aligning to TRBD1. V was pared by 5 bases and J by 0 bases, with 5 bases of the junction left unmatched. Germline CDR1 and CDR2: MDHEN and SYDVKM. CDR3 length: 15 amino acids. The CDR3 protein is CASSPPGQVNTEAFF. The CDR3 DNA reads TGTGCCAGCAGTCCTCCGGGACAGGTGAACACTGAAGCTTTCTTT. Full variable domain (rest looked up from reference TRBV28 and TRBJ1-1): DVKVTQSSRYLVKRTGEKVFLECVQDMDHENMFWYRQDPGLGLRLIYFSYDVKMKEKGDIPEGYSVSREKKERFSLILESASTNQTSMYLCASSPPGQVNTEAFFGQGTRLTVV.

V gene TRBV7-6 combines with J gene TRBJ2-2; TRBD2 aligns across 9 bases. Per germline, CDR1 SGHVS and CDR2 FNYEAQ. The CDR3 is 17 residues long. Unmatched junction bases numbered 9, after V lost 2 bases and J lost 5 bases. The CDR3 DNA reads TGTGCCAGCAGCTTACGTAGCGGGAGTGTCGGGACCGGGGAGCTGTTTTTT. Translation: CASSLRSGSVGTGELFF.

This sequence joins TRBV28 and TRBJ1-3, with TRBD1 matching over 7 bases. The CDR3 sequence is 15 residues long. From germline, CDR1 is MDHEN and CDR2 SYDVKM. The junction had 15 bases not matched to a gene; V was cut back by 7 bases and J by 9 bases. The CDR3, as DNA: TGTGCCAGCACCCCAGGGGGTTACCGCGGAGGCACCATATATTTT. This translates into CASTPGGYRGGTIYF.

This clone was seen only once. Here the CDR3 DNA reads TGTGCCAGCAGGGGGGAGGCTTATGGCTACACCTTC. Protein sequence: CASRGEAYGYTF. The genes are TRBV2 and TRBJ1-2, with a weak D call TRBD1 (5 bases). The CDR3 contains 12 residues. Germline loops: CDR1 SNHLY, CDR2 FYNNEI. V lost 6 bases, J lost 5 bases, and 10 bases lay in between.

The chain is built from TRBV29-1 and TRBJ2-7; weak D call: TRBD1 (5 bases). The CDR3 covers 14 residues. The V gene lost 5 bases and the J gene lost 2 bases, with 16 bases spanning the gap. Germline-derived CDR1 and CDR2 are SQVTM and ANQGSEA. In DNA, the CDR3 is TGCAGCGTTTTAGGGGTCCCTGGGCCCTACGAGCAGTACTTC. The encoded protein is CSVLGVPGPYEQYF.

The genes are TRBV2 and TRBJ2-7, with 7 bases fitting TRBD1. J was trimmed by 3 bases and V by 6 bases; bases with no gene match: 8. The germline gives CDR1 SNHLY, CDR2 FYNNEI. The CDR3 loop spans 14 amino acids. The CDR3 protein is CASRADRVDYEQYF. CDR3 in DNA: TGTGCCAGCAGAGCAGACAGGGTGGACTACGAGCAGTACTTC. The variable domain in full, completed from reference TRBV2 and TRBJ2-7, reads EPEVTQTPSHQVTQMGQEVILRCVPISNHLYFYWYRQILGQKVEFLVSFYNNEISEKSEIFDDQFSVERPDGSNFTLKIRSTKLEDSAMYFCASRADRVDYEQYFGPGTRLTVT.